The 21 T cell receptor beta chains in this list originate from one sample, sequenced in a study of beta chain features in type 1 diabetes. The whole isolated RNA underwent reverse transcription, so sequencing captured expressed TCRB transcripts. Method: immunoSEQ multiplex PCR; TCRdb's copy keeps in-frame clones and lacks some. This sample has roughly 400,000 clones, with about 14% found just once. Sequencing was carried out using naive CD4+ T cells from blood. All receptors come from a man in his thirties or forties in good health.

This clone was picked up a small number of times. V gene TRBV11-3 combines with J gene TRBJ2-1, with D perhaps being TRBD1 or TRBD2 (5 bases each). Trimming cost V 3 bases and J 7 bases, with 16 bases left between them. This CDR3 contains 15 residues. Germline V CDR1 and CDR2: SGHNT, YENEEA. The chain's CDR3 is CASSFRGEARNEQFF. As DNA, the CDR3 is TGTGCCAGCAGCTTCCGGGGCGAGGCCCGGAATGAGCAGTTCTTC.

As to this clone: At one end, the junction sequence differs from germline, possibly due to a read error. Written as DNA, the CDR3 is TGTGCTAGCAGCTTAAGGGCGGGAGGCTACAATGAGCAGTTCTTC. It yields the protein CASSLRAGGYNEQFF. The chain is built from TRBV7-7 and TRBJ2-1, with 8 nucleotides matching TRBD2. Germline assignment: CDR1 SSHAT and CDR2 FNYEAQ (reference sequence). The CDR3 extends over 15 amino acids.

CDR3 loop: CASSFFSGRGNEQFF. DNA for the CDR3: TGTGCCAGCAGCTTTTTCAGCGGGAGGGGCAATGAGCAGTTCTTC. The chain recombines TRBV7-9 with TRBJ2-1; 10 nucleotides agree with TRBD2. Germline-derived CDR1 and CDR2 are SEHNR and FQNEAQ (reference sequence). Unmatched junction bases numbered 5, after V lost 3 bases and J lost 6 bases. CDR3 length: 15 residues. Filled out from reference TRBV7-9 and TRBJ2-1, the complete variable domain reads DTGVSQNPRHKITKRGQNVTFRCDPISEHNRLYWYRQTLGQGPEFLTYFQNEAQLEKSRLLSDRFSAERPKGSFSTLEIQRTEQGDSAMYLCASSFFSGRGNEQFFGPGTRLTVL.

The chain combines TRBV4-3 with TRBJ1-4; perhaps TRBD1 as D (5 bases). This CDR3 is 16 amino acids long. CDR1 is LGHNA, CDR2 YSLEER, per germline. Trimming stripped 0 bases from V and 6 bases from J, with 14 bases between. CDR3 in amino acids: CASSQDRFRAHEKLFF. Here the CDR3 DNA reads TGCGCCAGCAGCCAAGATCGTTTCAGGGCACATGAAAAACTGTTTTTT.

This clone has only a few counts. The gene calls are TRBV9 and TRBJ2-2, with 7 bases identical to TRBD2. The V gene end was trimmed by 3 bases and the J gene end by 4 bases; junction bases not matched to a gene: 6. Per the germline V gene, CDR1 is SGDLS and CDR2 is YYNGEE. The CDR3 covers 15 residues. This CDR3 reads CASSAGEGSTGELFF. In DNA form, the CDR3 reads TGTGCCAGCAGCGCCGGGGAGGGTTCCACCGGGGAGCTGTTTTTT.

V is TRBV7-9 and J is TRBJ2-1, with D possibly being TRBD1 or TRBD2 (5 bases each). Germline V lookup: CDR1 SEHNR, CDR2 FQNEAQ (reference sequence). This CDR3 has 16 amino acids. The V end lost 6 bases, the J end lost 4 bases, and 19 bases lay between the germline ends. CDR3 loop: CASRHPRDPVYNEQFF. Here the CDR3 DNA reads TGTGCCAGCAGACATCCCCGGGACCCAGTATACAATGAGCAGTTCTTC.

This chain links TRBV9 with TRBJ2-3; TRBD2 matches at 7 bases. Germline CDR1 and CDR2: SGDLS and YYNGEE. The CDR3 totals 16 residues. The V segment lost 0 bases and the J segment 0 bases; nucleotides outside the gene matches: 4. The CDR3 DNA is TGTGCCAGCAGCGTAGGAGTAGCGGGCAGCACAGATACGCAGTATTTT. Protein product: CASSVGVAGSTDTQYF.

V usage is TRBV5-1 and J usage is TRBJ2-1; D gene uncertain. CDR3 length: 16 amino acids. CDR1 SGHRS and CDR2 YFSETQ come from the germline V gene. Trimming stripped 7 bases from V and 8 bases from J, with 25 bases between. This chain's CDR3 is CASHLTPGSSGDEQFF. CDR3 DNA sequence: TGCGCCAGCCACCTTACTCCGGGCTCTAGTGGGGATGAGCAGTTCTTC.

This clone appeared a few times. The chain has TRBV6-1 and TRBJ2-1, with D possibly TRBD2 on 6 matching bases. There are 13 residues in the CDR3. Germline V gene sequence: CDR1 MNHNS, CDR2 SASEGT. The V and J ends lost 6 bases and 9 bases respectively, with 15 bases between them. CDR3 DNA sequence: TGTGCCAGCAGCCGCATCACGCGGGGTGAGCAGTTCTTC. The encoded protein is CASSRITRGEQFF.

This clone was seen ten or more times. The V gene is TRBV10-3, the J gene TRBJ2-5; no definite D call. This CDR3 comprises 14 residues. Germline V gene lookup returns CDR1 ENHRY and CDR2 SYGVKD. Trimming left V 4 bases short and J 5 bases short, with 14 bases between. Here the CDR3 DNA reads TGTGCCATCAGTGGCCAAACGGCGGTGGAGACCCAGTACTTC. Encoded protein: CAISGQTAVETQYF.

The CDR3 DNA sequence: TGTGCCTGGAGTAGGGACGGCACAGATACGCAGTATTTT. Translating it yields CAWSRDGTDTQYF. The rearrangement uses TRBV30 and TRBJ2-3; D assignment may be TRBD1 or TRBD2 (5 bases each). The CDR3 has 13 amino acids. CDR1 and CDR2 (germline): GTSNPN, SVGIG (reference sequence). With 2 bases removed from V and 1 base from J, the gap between germline ends came to 7 bases.

This clone occurred a few times. Other DNA variants within this sample encode the same CDR3. The chain employs TRBV29-1 and TRBJ1-1, with 8 bases that match TRBD1. There are 12 residues in the CDR3. Unmatched junction bases numbered 4, after V lost 6 bases and J lost 4 bases. Germline V CDR1 and CDR2: SQVTM, ANQGSEA. The CDR3 region is CSVDRGGTEAFF. CDR3 coding DNA: TGCAGCGTCGACAGGGGAGGCACTGAAGCTTTCTTT.

The sample holds a few counts of this clone. J is TRBJ1-1 and V is TRBV30; a possible D gene is TRBD1 (5 bases). Per germline, CDR1 GTSNPN and CDR2 SVGIG (reference sequence). V lost 3 bases to trimming and J lost 6 bases, with 14 bases between them. CDR3 length: 13 amino acids. The CDR3 loop is CAWRMTVGAEAFF. As DNA, the CDR3 is TGTGCCTGGAGAATGACAGTGGGGGCTGAAGCTTTCTTT. Together with reference TRBV30 and TRBJ1-1, the CDR3 gives the full variable domain: SQTIHQWPATLVQPVGSPLSLECTVEGTSNPNLYWYRQAAGRGLQLLFYSVGIGQISSEVPQNLSASRPQDRQFILSSKKLLLSDSGFYLCAWRMTVGAEAFFGQGTRLTVV.

This clone occurred a few times. This chain joins TRBV9 and TRBJ1-1, with a tentative D call TRBD1 (5 bases). CDR1 and CDR2 (germline): SGDLS, YYNGEE. The CDR3 is 15 amino acids. Trimming took 0 bases from V and 8 from J, leaving 17 bases between them. The CDR3 sequence is CASSVDGMTAKEAFF. The CDR3 DNA sequence: TGTGCCAGCAGCGTAGACGGTATGACAGCTAAGGAAGCTTTCTTT.

This chain joins TRBV7-6 and TRBJ2-1, with 8 bases matching TRBD1. CDR3 length: 11 amino acids. The germline gives CDR1 SGHVS, CDR2 FNYEAQ. The junction had 3 bases not matched to a gene; V was cut back by 5 bases and J by 12 bases. This CDR3 is CASSPGTGQFF. The CDR3 DNA sequence: TGTGCCAGCAGCCCCGGGACAGGGCAGTTCTTC. Combining the CDR3 with reference TRBV7-6 and TRBJ2-1 gives the whole variable domain GAGVSQSPRYKVTKRGQDVALRCDPISGHVSLYWYRQALGQGPEFLTYFNYEAQQDKSGLPNDRFSAERPEGSISTLTIQRTEQRDSAMYRCASSPGTGQFFGPGTRLTVL.

In this sample, this clone turned up a few times. The V and J genes are TRBV15 and TRBJ2-1; D may match TRBD1 or TRBD2 (5 bases each). CDR3 size: 14 residues. V was trimmed by 5 bases and J by 7 bases, leaving 15 bases between them. Germline-derived CDR1 and CDR2 are LNHNV and YYDKDF (reference sequence). DNA for the CDR3: TGTGCCACCAGCCTTCTGGGGACCTTAAATGAGCAGTTCTTC. It specifies CATSLLGTLNEQFF.

This sequence joins TRBV5-6 and TRBJ2-7, with 11 nucleotides matching TRBD1. The CDR3 is made up of 13 amino acids. The J segment lost 6 bases and the V segment lost 3 bases, leaving 2 bases of the junction unmatched. The germline V gene has CDR1 SGHDT and CDR2 YYEEEE. The CDR3 nucleotides read TGTGCCAGCAGCTCGGGACAGGGGGGCGAGCAGTACGTC. Its translation: CASSSGQGGEQYV.

This clone was detected a few times. CDR3 amino acids: CASSLGLGGEQFF. The DNA of the CDR3 is TGTGCCAGCAGCTTAGGCCTTGGTGGTGAGCAGTTCTTC. The V call is TRBV11-2, the J call TRBJ2-1, with D hard to call. The germline CDR1 and CDR2 sequences are SGHAT and FQNNGV. This CDR3 spans 13 amino acids. V shed 1 base and J shed 9 bases, with 10 bases lying between them.

This clone occurred a few times. The rearrangement links TRBV9 to TRBJ2-2, with 7 positions matching TRBD2. The CDR3 has 17 amino acids. Trimming cost V 0 bases and J 1 base; bases outside gene matches: 6. Germline lookup yields CDR1 SGDLS and CDR2 YYNGEE. CDR3 residues: CASSVDKGLQNTGELFF. The CDR3, as DNA: TGTGCCAGCAGCGTAGATAAGGGACTACAGAACACCGGGGAGCTGTTTTTT.

J is TRBJ1-5 and V is TRBV7-9; D might be TRBD1 (6 bases). V was shortened by 3 bases and J by 7 bases, with 10 bases between the two germline ends. Germline V CDR1 and CDR2: SEHNR, FQNEAQ (reference sequence). The CDR3 runs to 13 residues. The DNA of the CDR3 is TGTGCCAGCAGCTTCTCAGGGGCACAGCCCCAGCATTTT. Residues: CASSFSGAQPQHF.

This clone was counted a few times. This chain connects TRBV7-3 to TRBJ2-3; no clear D. Trimming pared 8 bases from V and 6 bases from J, leaving 9 bases between. The CDR3 sequence is 11 residues long. Germline lookup yields CDR1 SGHTA and CDR2 FQGTGA. The CDR3 DNA sequence: TGTGCCAGCTCCGTTGGGGATACGCAGTATTTT. Encoded protein: CASSVGDTQYF.